This TCR beta chain derives from a study of neurological immune-mediated disorders. About the study: Multiple sclerosis patients (n = 34) included roughly 30 with relapsing-remitting and 3 with secondary progressive disease. General observations from the study: None of the features examined (clinical or MRI) was associated with the multiple sclerosis repertoire cluster. The absence of shared CDR3 amino acid sequences among expanded clones across subjects suggests private repertoires in all groups.

A single record per CDR3 protein comes from TCRdb applying MiXCR to the 5' RACE reads. The sample contains approximately 74,000 distinct CDR3 sequences, less than 5.5% of which appear only once. Germline CDR1 reads SGHRS; CDR2 reads YFSETQ. V was pared by 3 bases and J by 0 bases, with 4 bases between. This CDR3 is built from 13 residues. This clonotype showed up many times. The antigen is not known. Sequencing input: PBMCs. The rearrangement uses TRBV5-1 and TRBJ1-3; D not certain. The receptor was derived from a man aged 18 to 29 with multiple sclerosis. DNA for the CDR3: TGCGCCAGCAGCTCCGACTCTGGAAACACCATATATTTT. Translating gives CASSSDSGNTIYF. The variable domain in full, with the rest retrieved from reference TRBV5-1 and TRBJ1-3, is KAGVTQTPRYLIKTRGQQVTLSCSPISGHRSVSWYQQTPGQGLQFLFEYFSETQRNKGNFPGRFSGRQFSNSRSEMNVSTLELGDSALYLCASSSDSGNTIYFGEGSWLTVV.